A selection of T cell receptor beta chains follows, all from one sample in a study of cytomegalovirus exposure and HLA in healthy donors. Profiling relied on immunoSEQ multiplex PCR, and the TCRdb table lists in-frame clones only, not all of them. The table has around 130,000 clones, approximately 80% seen once. Sequenced material: PBMCs. The receptors come from a man aged 18 to 29 in good health and CMV-seronegative. The CDR3 runs from the conserved cysteine through the conserved F or W. A D gene is named only where the DNA matches it firmly. For some rows the clone size is stated as once, few or many, or as a class when expanded; others skip it.

DNA	CDR3	V	J	D	size
TGTGCCAGCAGTTGGGATTTTCAGGGGCTGGTTGGCTACACCTTC	CASSWDFQGLVGYTF	TRBV6-5	TRBJ1-2	-	-
TGCAGCGTTGAAATTGACAGCTCCTACGAGCAGTACTTC	CSVEIDSSYEQYF	TRBV29-1	TRBJ2-7	-	once
TGTGCCAGCAGCTTAGTAAGTAGTATTAGCAATCAGCCCCAGCATTTT	CASSLVSSISNQPQHF	TRBV7-2	TRBJ1-5	-	-
TGCGCCAGCAGCCAAGACGTGCGGACAGGGCACTCTGGAAACACCATATATTTT	CASSQDVRTGHSGNTIYF	TRBV4-3	TRBJ1-3	TRBD1	-
TGTGCCAGCAGGCTACTAGCGGGGCAAGATGAGCAGTTCTTC	CASRLLAGQDEQFF	TRBV2	TRBJ2-1	TRBD2	-
TGTGCCAGTAGTATAGGTGCGAGAGAGCAGTTCTTC	CASSIGAREQFF	TRBV19	TRBJ2-1	-	-
TGCAGCGTTCCCCGTGAGAACTATGGCTACACCTTC	CSVPRENYGYTF	TRBV29-1	TRBJ1-2	-	-
TGTGCCAGCAGCCCTCACCCGGGGTTAACTAATGAAAAACTGTTTTTT	CASSPHPGLTNEKLFF	TRBV4-2	TRBJ1-4	-	-
TGTGCCAGCAGGGGCGGGACCGCGAACACCGGGGAGCTGTTTTTT	CASRGGTANTGELFF	TRBV2	TRBJ2-2	-	few
TGTGCTAGTGGTTTGGGGACAGAGCTTGGCTACACCTTC	CASGLGTELGYTF	TRBV12-5	TRBJ1-2	-	-
TGTGCCAGCAGATCTGGACAGAGCTCTGGAAACACCATATATTTT	CASRSGQSSGNTIYF	TRBV9	TRBJ1-3	-	-
TGTGCCAGCAGTTTGGAGAATTCACCCCTCCACTTT	CASSLENSPLHF	TRBV27	TRBJ1-6	-	-
TGCGCCAGCAGCTCGGACAGGGACACTGAAGCTTTCTTT	CASSSDRDTEAFF	TRBV5-1	TRBJ1-1	TRBD1	once
TGCAGTGTCATGAACACTGAAGCTTTCTTT	CSVMNTEAFF	TRBV20-1	TRBJ1-1	-	-
TGTGCCAGCAGTGCGCTCGGGAACACTGAAGCTTTCTTT	CASSALGNTEAFF	TRBV6-4	TRBJ1-1	-	-
TGCGCCAGCAGCTTGGAGCCAGCGTATGGCTACACCTTC	CASSLEPAYGYTF	TRBV5-1	TRBJ1-2	-	-
TGTTCCAGCAGCTCGACAGGGAGCGGCTACACCTTC	CSSSSTGSGYTF	TRBV7-9	TRBJ1-2	TRBD1	-
TGTGCCAGCAGCCCAGAGACAGGGGTTAATGAAAAACTGTTTTTT	CASSPETGVNEKLFF	TRBV9	TRBJ1-4	TRBD1	-
TGTGCCTGGAGTAGAAAACGGCAAGAGACCCAGTACTTC	CAWSRKRQETQYF	TRBV30	TRBJ2-5	-	-
TGCGCCAGCAGTGAGCGGGGGGCAGGGGTATACAATGAGCAGTTCTTC	CASSERGAGVYNEQFF	TRBV10-1	TRBJ2-1	-	few
TGTGCCAGCAGTAGGGGGACAGGGAAAGGTCAGCCCCAGCATTTT	CASSRGTGKGQPQHF	TRBV6-5	TRBJ1-5	TRBD1	-
TGTGCCAGCAGCCGAACAGGGGGGGCCTATGGCTACACCTTC	CASSRTGGAYGYTF	TRBV7-2	TRBJ1-2	TRBD1	-
TGTGCCTGGAGCACCCAGCGGGGGGCTCTTTATCGGTATTTT	CAWSTQRGALYRYF	TRBV30	TRBJ2-3	TRBD2	-
TGTGCCAGCAGCTTAGCGCTGGGGGGATCGGGCTACGAGCAGTACTTC	CASSLALGGSGYEQYF	TRBV7-2	TRBJ2-7	-	-
TGCGCCAGCAATGACATAGCGGGATCAGAGACCCAGTACTTC	CASNDIAGSETQYF	TRBV10-2	TRBJ2-5	TRBD2	few
TGCGCCAGCAGCTTGACGACAGGGTTACTGAACACTGAAGCTTTCTTT	CASSLTTGLLNTEAFF	TRBV5-1	TRBJ1-1	TRBD1	-
TGTGCCAGCAGCCCGGACAGGGCGGAACAGCCCCAGCATTTT	CASSPDRAEQPQHF	TRBV7-9	TRBJ1-5	TRBD1	-
TGCGCCAGCAGCCCGAAGCGGGGGGCAGTGGGTGGCTACACCTTC	CASSPKRGAVGGYTF	TRBV4-3	TRBJ1-2	-	-
TGTGCCAGCAGCTTGGACAGGGGGGCACCCCTCCACTTT	CASSLDRGAPLHF	TRBV5-8	TRBJ1-6	TRBD1	few
TGTGCCAGCTCACCAACTAGCGGGGGGCCGAACACCGGGGAGCTGTTTTTT	CASSPTSGGPNTGELFF	TRBV18	TRBJ2-2	TRBD2	once
TGCAGCGCCCCGACAGGCTCTGGAAACACCATATATTTT	CSAPTGSGNTIYF	TRBV29-1	TRBJ1-3	-	-
TGTGCCAGCTCACTGGAGAGCACTGAAGCTTTCTTT	CASSLESTEAFF	TRBV18	TRBJ1-1	-	-
TGCGCCAGCAGCCAATTAGCGGGGGGTTCCTACAATGAGCAGTTCTTC	CASSQLAGGSYNEQFF	TRBV4-3	TRBJ2-1	TRBD2	-
TGTGCCAGCAGCTCTGACAGGGTCGGAGCTTTCTTT	CASSSDRVGAFF	TRBV28	TRBJ1-1	TRBD1	-
TGTGCCAGCAGCTCTCTTCACGGGGGGGCAAGGGAGGAGACCCAGTACTTC	CASSSLHGGAREETQYF	TRBV13	TRBJ2-5	TRBD2	-
TGTGCCAGCAGCTTAGATTTCAAGGGACTTCGTTTTGAAGCTTTCTTT	CASSLDFKGLRFEAFF	TRBV11-2	TRBJ1-1	-	-
TGTGCCAGCAGCGTAGATTCAGGGAACCCCAATTCACCCCTCCACTTT	CASSVDSGNPNSPLHF	TRBV9	TRBJ1-6	-	-
TGTGCCATCAGTGAGTCTTTTTCGGCCGCAGGGCGTAATGAAAAACTGTTTTTT	CAISESFSAAGRNEKLFF	TRBV10-3	TRBJ1-4	-	few
TGTGCCAGCGGGTTATCCGGCGCGGGCTTCGAGCAGTACTTC	CASGLSGAGFEQYF	TRBV6-6	TRBJ2-7	-	-
TGTGCCAGTCGGAGCGGAAACACCATATATTTT	CASRSGNTIYF	TRBV19	TRBJ1-3	-	-
TGCGCCAGCAGTTATGGACTTAGGTCTAATGAAAAACTGTTTTTT	CASSYGLRSNEKLFF	TRBV10-2	TRBJ1-4	-	-